This T cell receptor (beta chain) was retrieved from a study of blood T cells in healthy people across ages. Study observations and caveats: Donors of long life had a larger count of naive CD4+ cells and greater diversity than aged donors.

To note about this clonotype: Antigen specificity is unknown.

Together with a sample-barcoded 5' primer, a J-beta primer mix was included in a second PCR lasting roughly 6 to 12 cycles. Each cDNA molecule was tagged by a template-switch adaptor that had 12 random nucleotides. TCRdb ran MiXCR on the 5' RACE reads and lists one entry per CDR3 protein. The sample gives some 760,000 distinct CDR3 sequences, around 25% of which show up once; 9.4% is in the top ten. V was cut by 5 bases and J by 0 bases, with 10 bases left in between. The CDR3 has 14 amino acids. The germline CDR1 and CDR2 sequences are SGHVS and FNYEAQ. These data were also reused for a study on T cells of mothers and their children. That report notes: Regardless of relatedness, pairs show thymic selection shaping TCR recombination output in a similar manner.

The receptor was isolated from a boy aged 5 to 17 in good health. This sequence joins TRBV7-6 and TRBJ2-5; D gene ambiguous. The sequenced material came from blood. The CDR3 DNA is TGTGCCAGCAGCCCCCTTCTCAACCAAGAGACCCAGTACTTC. This translates into CASSPLLNQETQYF.